Each of the 24 T cell receptor beta chains below was sequenced from the same sample in a study of response to subunit inactivated influenza vaccine. TCRdb ran MiXCR on the RT-PCR reads and lists one entry per CDR3 protein. The sample lists around 600,000 distinct CDR3 sequences; approximately 11% were seen once. These sequences were also reported in another study, on T cells expressing NK-cell markers. This second report adds: Scientists made TCR beta cDNA using 5'RACE template switching with UMIs.

The sample here was PBMCs from blood, taken on the day of vaccination. The receptors stem from a man aged 50-59 years who received an inactivated influenza vaccine.

V usage is TRBV7-2 and J usage is TRBJ2-3; 10 positions agree with TRBD2. After removal of 1 base from V and 4 bases from J, the junction contained 8 bases not matched to a gene. CDR3 size: 17 residues. From germline, CDR1 is SGHTA and CDR2 FQGNSA. In nucleotides, the CDR3 is TGTGCCAGCAGCTTAGTTGGTAGCGGGGGGTTGTCAGATACGCAGTATTTT. It specifies CASSLVGSGGLSDTQYF.

This chain joins TRBV29-1 and TRBJ2-5; D not certain. The CDR3 covers 12 residues. Germline CDR1 SQVTM, CDR2 ANQGSEA. Trimming removed 5 bases from V and 5 bases from J, with 12 bases in between. Here the CDR3 reads CSVLPTLETQYF. CDR3 bases: TGCAGCGTTCTCCCCACACTGGAGACCCAGTACTTC.

The sample holds a few counts of this clonotype. This chain uses TRBV28 with TRBJ2-6; TRBD1 might be the D (5 bases). Trimming removed 5 bases at V and 2 bases at J, with 10 bases between. From germline, CDR1 is MDHEN and CDR2 SYDVKM. This CDR3 is 15 amino acids long. The CDR3: CASSPRVTGANVLTF. As DNA, the CDR3 is TGTGCCAGCAGTCCCAGGGTAACTGGGGCCAACGTCCTGACTTTC.

This clonotype was found a few times. This chain uses TRBV5-1 with TRBJ1-2; no firm D call. The CDR3 is 12 residues long. Trimming took off 0 bases at V and 7 bases at J, with 7 bases between the two ends. CDR1 and CDR2 (germline): SGHRS, YFSETQ. In DNA, the CDR3 is TGCGCCAGCAGCTTGGAATGGGGTGGCTACACCTTC. It codes for CASSLEWGGYTF.

The rearrangement links TRBV5-6 to TRBJ2-3, with TRBD1 identical over 7 bases. The V and J ends lost 3 bases and 6 bases, in that order; junction bases with no gene match: 7. CDR3 length: 14 residues. Germline V gene lookup returns CDR1 SGHDT and CDR2 YYEEEE. The CDR3 region is CASSSSSGGDTQYF. The CDR3 region has the DNA TGTGCCAGCAGCTCATCGTCAGGGGGTGATACGCAGTATTTT.

J is TRBJ1-1 and V is TRBV12-3 or TRBV12-4; 7 bases map to TRBD1. V trimming: 6 bases; J trimming: 5 bases; junction bases outside the gene matches: 6. CDR3 length: 13 amino acids. DNA of the CDR3: TGTGCCAGCAGCCGACAGGGATGGACTGAAGCTTTCTTT. Amino acids: CASSRQGWTEAFF.

The chain employs TRBV21-1 and TRBJ1-1; TRBD1 is taken as the D call from the table, unchecked against the DNA. TRBV21-1 constitutes a pseudogene. This CDR3 contains 15 residues. The CDR3 DNA reads TGTGCCAGCAGCCCTGACAGGGGAGAGAACACTGAAGCTTTCTTT. This codes for CASSPDRGENTEAFF.

This sequence joins TRBV19 and TRBJ1-4, with D possibly matching TRBD1 (5 bases). The CDR3 is 14 residues long. V was pared by 6 bases and J by 5 bases, with 13 bases between. Germline lookup yields CDR1 LNHDA and CDR2 SQIVND (reference sequence). The CDR3 loop is CASSGWGYNEKLFF. The CDR3 DNA reads as TGTGCCAGTAGCGGCTGGGGCTACAATGAAAAACTGTTTTTT.

The chain links TRBV5-1 to TRBJ2-1; 12 nucleotides line up with TRBD2. The CDR3 extends over 16 amino acids. J lost 6 bases, V lost 0 bases, and 4 bases had no gene match. Per the germline V gene, CDR1 is SGHRS and CDR2 is YFSETQ. The CDR3 loop reads CASSLDTSGGFNEQFF. In DNA, the CDR3 is TGCGCCAGCAGCTTGGACACTAGCGGGGGGTTCAATGAGCAGTTCTTC.

In this sample, this clonotype turned up a few times. The V and J genes are TRBV18 and TRBJ2-5; D remains unclear. Looked up from germline, CDR1 is KGHSH and CDR2 is LQKENI. Trimming shortened V by 3 bases and J by 4 bases, and 9 bases separated the two germline ends. This CDR3 is 13 amino acids long. The CDR3 nucleotides read TGTGCCAGCTCACCCCGGCTGAGAGAGACCCAGTACTTC. This sequence encodes CASSPRLRETQYF. The variable domain in full, with the rest retrieved from reference TRBV18 and TRBJ2-5, is NAGVMQNPRHLVRRRGQEARLRCSPMKGHSHVYWYRQLPEEGLKFMVYLQKENIIDESGMPKERFSAEFPKEGPSILRIQQVVRGDSAAYFCASSPRLRETQYFGPGTRLLVL.

This clonotype was found a few times. The chain carries TRBV7-9 and TRBJ2-1; D unclear. The germline CDR1 and CDR2 sequences are SEHNR and FQNEAQ (reference sequence). The CDR3 totals 15 residues. V gave up 4 bases and J gave up 4 bases, with 14 bases separating them. CDR3 DNA: TGTGCCAGCAGCTCTTTAACGACCACATACAATGAGCAGTTCTTC. This gives the protein CASSSLTTTYNEQFF.

Points on this clonotype: A much larger clone sits a single nucleotide away, making a read error possible. The chain has TRBV12-3 or TRBV12-4 and TRBJ1-1; tentative D call: TRBD1 (5 bases). The CDR3 sequence is 15 residues long. Trimming stripped 7 bases from V and 4 bases from J, with 19 bases between. This CDR3 is CASTKMGGSGTEAFF. For the CDR3, the DNA is TGTGCCAGCACCAAAATGGGGGGATCAGGCACTGAAGCTTTCTTT.

The genes are TRBV30 and TRBJ2-1; TRBD2 matches at 8 bases. There are 17 residues in the CDR3. V lost 3 bases, J lost 2 bases, and 12 bases stayed unmatched. Germline lookup yields CDR1 GTSNPN and CDR2 SVGIG (reference sequence). Written as DNA, the CDR3 is TGTGCCTGGAGCCCCGCAAGGTTAGCGGGACCCTACAATGAGCAGTTCTTC. Translating gives CAWSPARLAGPYNEQFF.

The rearrangement links TRBV12-3 or TRBV12-4 to TRBJ2-2; 8 positions match TRBD1. The CDR3 consists of 13 residues. Unmatched junction bases numbered 3, after V lost 6 bases and J lost 6 bases. The CDR3 DNA sequence: TGTGCCAGCAGCGTACAGGGGGCCGGGGAGCTGTTTTTT. Its protein product is CASSVQGAGELFF.

V usage is TRBV27 and J usage is TRBJ2-5; D gene uncertain. Germline CDR1 is MNHEY and CDR2 is SMNVEV (reference sequence). The CDR3 length is 14 residues. The V and J ends lost 3 bases and 2 bases respectively, with 10 bases between them. DNA of the CDR3: TGTGCCAGCAGTTTGTCGCTAACTCAAGAGACCCAGTACTTC. This sequence encodes CASSLSLTQETQYF.

This clonotype was observed a few times. The chain carries TRBV4-1 and TRBJ2-3; possibly TRBD2 for D (6 bases). V was trimmed by 4 bases and J by 2 bases, leaving 13 bases between them. Germline V gene sequence: CDR1 MGHRA, CDR2 YSYEKL. The CDR3 runs to 15 residues. The CDR3: CASSRLEGTTDTQYF. In nucleotides, the CDR3 is TGCGCCAGCAGCCGCCTGGAGGGGACCACAGATACGCAGTATTTT.

This clonotype occurred a few times. This chain links TRBV7-9 with TRBJ1-4, with D tentatively TRBD1 (6 bases). Germline V gene lookup returns CDR1 SEHNR and CDR2 FQNEAQ (reference sequence). This CDR3 is built from 14 residues. V lost 5 bases to trimming and J lost 4 bases, with 11 bases between them. The CDR3 sequence is CASSRTDGNEKLFF. CDR3 coding DNA: TGTGCCAGCAGCCGGACAGATGGTAATGAAAAACTGTTTTTT.

This clonotype has at least ten counts. V and J are TRBV28 and TRBJ2-5; 11 positions match TRBD1. Looked up from germline, CDR1 is MDHEN and CDR2 is SYDVKM. The CDR3 totals 15 residues. Unmatched junction bases numbered 9, after V lost 6 bases and J lost 6 bases. CDR3 in amino acids: CASSRGQGGVKTQYF. Here the CDR3 DNA reads TGTGCCAGCAGCCGGGGACAGGGGGGTGTAAAGACCCAGTACTTC.

This clonotype has ten or more counts. The chain carries TRBV5-1 and TRBJ2-7, with no clear D. Germline values: CDR1 SGHRS, CDR2 YFSETQ. The CDR3 extends over 14 amino acids. Trimming shortened V by 2 bases and J by 1 base, and 10 bases separated the two germline ends. The CDR3 reads CASSFSPVSYEQYF. As DNA, the CDR3 is TGCGCCAGCAGCTTTAGTCCAGTTTCCTACGAGCAGTACTTC.

This clonotype occurred a few times. The chain couples TRBV20-1 to TRBJ2-7, with D possibly matching TRBD2 (6 bases). Germline CDR1 is DFQATT and CDR2 is SNEGSKA (reference sequence). V shed 6 bases and J shed 3 bases, with 15 bases lying between them. The CDR3 sequence is 13 residues long. CDR3 region: CSAAGTGDYEQYF. The CDR3 DNA reads TGCAGTGCCGCCGGGACTGGAGACTACGAGCAGTACTTC.

This clonotype has just a few counts. The chain has TRBV10-3 and TRBJ2-2, with TRBD2 identical over 16 bases. After removal of 6 bases from V and 5 bases from J, the junction contained 15 bases not matched to a gene. Germline V CDR1 and CDR2: ENHRY, SYGVKD. The CDR3 is 20 amino acids. The CDR3 loop reads CAISSDSGTSGRASTGELFF. In nucleotides, the CDR3 is TGTGCCATCAGCTCCGACTCCGGGACTAGCGGGAGGGCGAGTACCGGGGAGCTGTTTTTT.

A few counts support this clonotype. This chain joins TRBV5-6 and TRBJ1-5; 8 nucleotides line up with TRBD1. The CDR3 has 16 amino acids. CDR1 is SGHDT, CDR2 YYEEEE, per germline. The V segment lost 1 base and the J segment 4 bases; nucleotides outside the gene matches: 7. The CDR3 reads CASSLLGQGSNQPQHF. In DNA, the CDR3 is TGTGCCAGCAGCTTGCTAGGACAGGGTTCAAATCAGCCCCAGCATTTT. Combining the CDR3 with reference TRBV5-6 and TRBJ1-5 gives the whole variable domain DAGVTQSPTHLIKTRGQQVTLRCSPKSGHDTVSWYQQALGQGPQFIFQYYEEEERQRGNFPDRFSGHQFPNYSSELNVNALLLGDSALYLCASSLLGQGSNQPQHFGDGTRLSIL.

This clonotype occurred many times. The CDR3 reads CASSQSFASGGTDTQYF. CDR3 sequence (DNA): TGCGCCAGCAGCCAGAGTTTTGCATCCGGGGGCACAGATACGCAGTATTTT. J is TRBJ2-3 and V is TRBV4-3; D is possibly TRBD2 (5 bases). Germline CDR1 and CDR2: LGHNA and YSLEER. The V and J ends lost 3 bases and 1 base respectively, with 17 bases between them. The CDR3 spans 17 residues.

This clonotype was seen a few times. The chain employs TRBV20-1 and TRBJ2-7, with D possibly being TRBD2 (6 bases). The germline V gene encodes CDR1 DFQATT and CDR2 SNEGSKA (reference sequence). CDR3 length equals 12 residues. V was cut by 5 bases and J by 3 bases, with 11 bases left in between. The CDR3 spells CSAAASDYEQYF. The CDR3 coding sequence is TGCAGTGCTGCAGCTAGCGACTACGAGCAGTACTTC.